The clone carrying this T cell receptor beta chain was seen a handful of times. RNA transcripts were the template for amplifying TCR beta CDR3 regions. Using the HTBI primer set, a first-round RT-PCR was run on the TCR CDR3. TCRdb re-analysed the multiplex PCR reads in MiXCR, keeping a single row per CDR3 protein. Among over 500,000 distinct CDR3 sequences listed, 17% were seen once. The data were obtained in a study of T cells in Graves' hyperthyroidism and ophthalmopathy. CDR1 SGHRS and CDR2 YFSETQ come from the germline V gene. The trim removed 3 bases at V and 9 bases at J, leaving 6 bases unmatched. This CDR3 comprises 14 residues.

The TCR was taken from a woman aged 18-29 years with Graves' ophthalmopathy. The sequencing input was blood. The V gene is TRBV5-1, the J gene TRBJ2-1; 10 bases are a match to TRBD2. Here the CDR3 reads CASSYASGRSEQFF. CDR3 nucleotides: TGCGCCAGCAGCTATGCTAGCGGGAGATCTGAGCAGTTCTTC.